A few counts support the clone carrying this T cell receptor beta chain. The CDR3 loop spans 15 amino acids. Germline assignment: CDR1 SEHNR and CDR2 FQNEAQ (reference sequence). Trimming stripped 1 base from V and 0 bases from J, with 7 bases between. These data originate in a study of T cell changes during pregnancy in multiple sclerosis. Assay: immunoSEQ multiplex PCR; the TCRdb copy retains only in-frame clones and omits some. Of fewer than 45,000 clones listed, less than 95% are singletons. J is TRBJ1-5 and V is TRBV7-9; a possible D gene is TRBD1 (5 bases). This TCR was recovered from a female donor with multiple sclerosis, enrolled in a pregnancy study. This specimen consisted of CD8+ T cells from peripheral blood mononuclear cells, obtained in the first trimester of pregnancy. CDR3 bases: TGTGCCAGCAGCTTAGAAGACAGTAGCAATCAGCCCCAGCATTTT. Translation gives CASSLEDSSNQPQHF.